The rows below give T cell receptor beta chains drawn from one sample of a study of blood T cell repertoires in COVID-19. Clones were read by immunoSEQ multiplex PCR, and TCRdb kept only the in-frame ones, dropping some. The repertoire consists of around 100,000 clones, with 88% occurring once and the leading ten covering 6.5% to 10%. The sample taken for sequencing was peripheral blood. These receptors all stem from a woman in her seventies who had recovered from COVID-19. Both conserved end residues are part of each CDR3. A D gene is named only where the DNA matches it firmly. The size of a clone is reported for some rows only, either as once, few or many, or as a class for expanded clones.

V gene,clone size,D gene,J gene,CDR3 protein,CDR3 DNA
TRBV29-1,.,TRBD2,TRBJ2-7,CSTRTSGSSYEQYF,TGCAGCACGAGGACTAGCGGTTCGTCCTACGAGCAGTACTTC
TRBV12-3/TRBV12-4,.,TRBD1,TRBJ1-1,CASSRQGDTEAFF,TGTGCCAGCAGCCGACAGGGGGACACTGAAGCTTTCTTT
TRBV24-1,.,.,TRBJ2-5,CATSDFWQGQETQYF,TGTGCCACCAGTGATTTCTGGCAGGGCCAAGAGACCCAGTACTTC
TRBV5-6,.,TRBD1,TRBJ1-2,CASSVPTGYGYTF,TGTGCCAGCAGCGTCCCGACAGGGTATGGCTACACCTTC
TRBV7-2,.,.,TRBJ1-5,CASSPGSGQPQHF,TGTGCCAGCAGCCCAGGGTCGGGCCAGCCCCAGCATTTT
TRBV28,.,TRBD1,TRBJ2-3,CASTRQGYTDTQYF,TGTGCCAGCACTCGACAGGGGTACACAGATACGCAGTATTTT
TRBV18,.,TRBD1,TRBJ1-5,CASSPDRVGTYSNQPQHF,TGTGCCAGCTCACCTGACAGGGTAGGGACTTATAGCAATCAGCCCCAGCATTTT
TRBV5-6,.,.,TRBJ2-7,CASSSGDRVGEQYF,TGTGCCAGCAGCTCGGGAGACAGGGTGGGCGAGCAGTACTTC
TRBV7-9,.,.,TRBJ1-6,CASSLTVTNSPLHF,TGTGCCAGCAGCCTGACAGTGACCAATTCACCCCTCCACTTT
TRBV4-2,.,.,TRBJ2-3,CASSQGGTMEADTQYF,TGTGCCAGCAGCCAAGGCGGGACCATGGAGGCAGATACGCAGTATTTT
TRBV28,.,TRBD2,TRBJ2-5,CASSLGLAGVRETQYF,TGTGCCAGCAGTTTGGGGTTAGCGGGAGTTCGAGAGACCCAGTACTTC
TRBV6-2/TRBV6-3,.,.,TRBJ2-3,CASSPPLGDTDTQYF,TGTGCCAGCAGTCCCCCTCTAGGGGACACAGATACGCAGTATTTT
TRBV5-1,.,TRBD1,TRBJ2-3,CASSLGFTGGDTQYF,TGCGCCAGCAGCTTGGGGTTCACAGGGGGCGATACGCAGTATTTT
TRBV30,.,TRBD2,TRBJ2-5,CAWSQLAGGPETQYF,TGTGCCTGGAGTCAACTAGCGGGAGGGCCGGAGACCCAGTACTTC
TRBV27,.,TRBD2,TRBJ2-7,CASSKSAGGAPYEQYF,TGTGCCAGCAGTAAATCTGCGGGAGGGGCCCCCTACGAGCAGTACTTC
TRBV18,.,.,TRBJ1-2,CASSPVGNDGYTF,TGTGCCAGCTCACCAGTCGGGAACGATGGCTACACCTTC
TRBV7-9,.,.,TRBJ1-2,CASSLDGGWGYTF,TGTGCCAGCAGCTTAGACGGGGGTTGGGGCTACACCTTC
TRBV7-3,.,.,TRBJ1-5,CASSLTREGPQHF,TGTGCCAGCAGCTTAACGAGGGAAGGGCCCCAGCATTTT
TRBV5-1,once,TRBD2,TRBJ2-1,CASSFLAGVDNEQFF,TGCGCCAGCAGCTTTCTAGCGGGGGTAGACAATGAGCAGTTCTTC
TRBV3-1/TRBV3-2,.,.,TRBJ2-3,CASSRLGGFTDTQYF,TGTGCCAGCAGCCGCTTAGGCGGGTTCACAGATACGCAGTATTTT
TRBV5-1,.,TRBD2,TRBJ2-3,CASSLAGGADTQYF,TGCGCCAGCAGCTTGGCCGGGGGGGCAGATACGCAGTATTTT
TRBV4-3,.,TRBD1,TRBJ1-2,CASSQRTGVVAGYTF,TGCGCCAGCAGCCAAAGGACAGGGGTGGTGGCTGGCTACACCTTC
TRBV10-2,.,TRBD2,TRBJ2-2,CASRGLASTGELFF,TGCGCCAGCAGGGGACTAGCGAGCACCGGGGAGCTGTTTTTT
TRBV28,.,.,TRBJ2-1,CASSSPSGGPWEQFF,TGTGCCAGCAGTTCCCCCTCCGGGGGGCCGTGGGAGCAGTTCTTC
TRBV5-1,few,.,TRBJ2-5,CASSLGQQETQYF,TGCGCCAGCAGCTTGGGACAGCAAGAGACCCAGTACTTC
TRBV2,.,.,TRBJ2-1,CASRTSYNEQFF,TGTGCCAGCAGGACTAGCTACAATGAGCAGTTCTTC
TRBV4-2,.,.,TRBJ1-5,CASSPAGGEYQPQHF,TGTGCCAGCAGCCCAGCGGGGGGGGAATATCAGCCCCAGCATTTT
TRBV6-5,.,.,TRBJ1-2,CASTPGMGAWGYTF,TGTGCCAGCACCCCAGGGATGGGGGCATGGGGCTACACCTTC
TRBV6-6,once,.,TRBJ2-7,CASSYIEGEGNEQYF,TGTGCCAGCAGTTACATTGAGGGGGAGGGCAACGAGCAGTACTTC
TRBV15,.,TRBD2,TRBJ2-7,CATSGLAGYEQYF,TGTGCCACCTCTGGACTAGCGGGCTACGAGCAGTACTTC
TRBV3-1/TRBV3-2,few,.,TRBJ2-3,CASSHRARGDTQYF,TGTGCCAGCAGCCATAGGGCCAGAGGGGATACGCAGTATTTT
TRBV9,few,TRBD2,TRBJ2-7,CASSVGAGGIYEQYF,TGTGCCAGCAGCGTAGGAGCGGGAGGGATCTACGAGCAGTACTTC
TRBV4-3,.,TRBD2,TRBJ2-2,CASSQERLALLNTGELFF,TGCGCCAGCAGCCAAGAGAGACTAGCCCTATTGAACACCGGGGAGCTGTTTTTT
TRBV30,.,.,TRBJ2-6,CAWIHRQSRRANVLTF,TGTGCCTGGATCCACCGACAGAGCCGAAGGGCCAACGTCCTGACTTTC
TRBV7-2,.,TRBD2,TRBJ2-2,CASSPGAGRGTGELFF,TGTGCCAGCAGCCCCGGGGCCGGGAGGGGTACCGGGGAGCTGTTTTTT
TRBV28,.,.,TRBJ2-7,CASSLGGISFEQYF,TGTGCCAGCAGTTTAGGGGGGATTTCATTCGAGCAGTACTTC
TRBV19,.,TRBD1,TRBJ2-5,CASKPLTGDGKETQYF,TGTGCCAGTAAGCCTCTGACAGGGGACGGCAAAGAGACCCAGTACTTC
TRBV11-2,.,.,TRBJ1-1,CASSLDRGGGFTEAFF,TGTGCCAGCAGCTTAGATCGTGGGGGCGGCTTCACTGAAGCTTTCTTT
TRBV24-1,.,TRBD1,TRBJ2-1,CATSDPRGRWGSYNEQFF,TGTGCCACCAGTGACCCCAGGGGGCGGTGGGGATCCTACAATGAGCAGTTCTTC
TRBV27,.,.,TRBJ2-3,CASSFPTGVGGRWSTDTQYF,TGTGCCAGCAGTTTCCCAACAGGGGTGGGCGGGAGGTGGAGCACAGATACGCAGTATTTT
TRBV5-1,.,.,TRBJ1-2,CASSLQDSDYGYTF,TGCGCCAGCAGCTTGCAGGACAGCGACTATGGCTACACCTTC
TRBV28,.,.,TRBJ1-1,CASSLWAGDGTEAFF,TGTGCCAGCAGTTTATGGGCGGGGGATGGCACTGAAGCTTTCTTT
TRBV4-2,.,.,TRBJ1-5,CASSQEIASGYQPQHF,TGTGCCAGCAGCCAAGAGATAGCCTCGGGTTATCAGCCCCAGCATTTT
TRBV5-5,.,.,TRBJ1-4,CASSRSSVFEKLFF,TGTGCCAGCAGCCGCAGTAGCGTATTTGAAAAACTGTTTTTT
TRBV12-3/TRBV12-4,.,.,TRBJ1-2,CASSLQDYGYTF,TGTGCCAGCAGTTTACAGGACTATGGCTACACCTTC
TRBV9,.,TRBD2,TRBJ2-5,CASSVEFGGRGETQYF,TGTGCCAGCAGCGTAGAGTTCGGCGGGAGGGGGGAGACCCAGTACTTC
TRBV28,.,.,TRBJ2-7,CASSQGLEGVVGEQYF,TGTGCCAGCAGTCAGGGGTTAGAGGGGGTAGTCGGCGAGCAGTACTTC
TRBV25-1,.,TRBD1,TRBJ1-2,CASSDTGGAGSDYGYTF,TGTGCCAGCAGTGACACAGGGGGCGCGGGGTCTGACTATGGCTACACCTTC
TRBV20-1,.,.,TRBJ1-5,CSASGGQPQHF,TGCAGTGCCTCGGGGGGCCAGCCCCAGCATTTT
TRBV4-3,few,TRBD2,TRBJ2-7,CASSQGRAGASYEQYF,TGCGCCAGCAGCCAAGGGCGAGCGGGAGCCTCCTACGAGCAGTACTTC
TRBV3-1/TRBV3-2,once,.,TRBJ2-7,CASSQAGPFSEQYF,TGTGCCAGCAGCCAAGCAGGCCCTTTCTCCGAGCAGTACTTC
TRBV5-1,.,TRBD1,TRBJ1-2,CASSPGGTGSVYGYTF,TGCGCCAGCAGCCCGGGGGGGACAGGGTCGGTCTATGGCTACACCTTC
TRBV3-1/TRBV3-2,few,TRBD2,TRBJ2-7,CASSQDSGSSYEQYF,TGTGCCAGCAGCCAAGATAGCGGGAGCTCCTACGAGCAGTACTTC
TRBV7-2,few,TRBD2,TRBJ2-5,CASSPRSSGNQETQYF,TGTGCCAGCAGCCCCCGGTCTAGCGGAAACCAAGAGACCCAGTACTTC
TRBV6-5,few,.,TRBJ2-3,CASSRGQKADTQYF,TGTGCCAGCAGTCGTGGACAGAAGGCAGATACGCAGTATTTT
TRBV2,once,TRBD1,TRBJ1-4,CATGGFANEKLFF,TGTGCCACAGGGGGGTTCGCTAATGAAAAACTGTTTTTT
TRBV5-1,.,TRBD1,TRBJ2-3,CASSLAGTGVGDTQYF,TGCGCCAGCAGCTTGGCAGGGACAGGGGTTGGAGATACGCAGTATTTT